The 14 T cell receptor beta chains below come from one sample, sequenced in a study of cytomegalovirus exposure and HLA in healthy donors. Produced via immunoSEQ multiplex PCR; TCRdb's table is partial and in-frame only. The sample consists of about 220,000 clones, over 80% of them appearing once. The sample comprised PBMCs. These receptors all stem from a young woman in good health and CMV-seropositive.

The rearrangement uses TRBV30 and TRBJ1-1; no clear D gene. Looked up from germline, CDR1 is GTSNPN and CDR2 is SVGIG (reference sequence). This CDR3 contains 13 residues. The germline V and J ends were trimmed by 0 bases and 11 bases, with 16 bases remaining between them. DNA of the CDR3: TGTGCCTGGAGTGTATCGTATGAACCTAAGGCTTTCTTT. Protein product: CAWSVSYEPKAFF.

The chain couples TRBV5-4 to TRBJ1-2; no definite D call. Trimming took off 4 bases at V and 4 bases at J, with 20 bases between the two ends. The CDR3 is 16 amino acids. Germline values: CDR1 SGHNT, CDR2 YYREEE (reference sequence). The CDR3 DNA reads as TGTGCCAGCAGCCCAAATCAAGGAGTATCCTTCTATGGCTACACCTTC. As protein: CASSPNQGVSFYGYTF.

As DNA, the CDR3 is TGTGCCAGCCAAGGGGGTATCGGGACCCACACACTTTGGTCTGGAAACACCATATATTTT. The encoded protein is CASQGGIGTHTLWSGNTIYF. V gene TRBV2 combines with J gene TRBJ1-3; TRBD1 might be the D (6 bases). CDR3 length: 20 residues. The germline V and J ends were trimmed by 8 bases and 1 base, with 30 bases remaining between them. The germline gives CDR1 SNHLY, CDR2 FYNNEI.

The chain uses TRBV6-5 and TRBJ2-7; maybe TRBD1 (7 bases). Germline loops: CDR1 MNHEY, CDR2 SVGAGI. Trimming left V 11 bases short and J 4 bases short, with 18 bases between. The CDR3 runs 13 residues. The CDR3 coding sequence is TGTGCCTCCACGCGACCAGGGGGGTACGAGCAGTACTTC. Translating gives CASTRPGGYEQYF.

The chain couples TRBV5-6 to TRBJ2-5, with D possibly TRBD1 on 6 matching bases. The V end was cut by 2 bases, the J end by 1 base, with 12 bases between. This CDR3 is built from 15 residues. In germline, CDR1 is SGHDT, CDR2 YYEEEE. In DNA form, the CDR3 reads TGTGCCAGCAGCTTCCCGGTGGACAGCCAAGAGACCCAGTACTTC. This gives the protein CASSFPVDSQETQYF.

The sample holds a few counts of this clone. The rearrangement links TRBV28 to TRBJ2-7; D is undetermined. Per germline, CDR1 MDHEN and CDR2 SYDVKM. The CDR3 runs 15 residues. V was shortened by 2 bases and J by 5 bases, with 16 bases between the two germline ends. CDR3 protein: CASSLTLRFLHEQYF. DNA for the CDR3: TGTGCCAGCAGTTTAACTCTTCGGTTCTTGCACGAGCAGTACTTC. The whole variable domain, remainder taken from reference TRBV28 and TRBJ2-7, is DVKVTQSSRYLVKRTGEKVFLECVQDMDHENMFWYRQDPGLGLRLIYFSYDVKMKEKGDIPEGYSVSREKKERFSLILESASTNQTSMYLCASSLTLRFLHEQYFGPGTRLTVT.

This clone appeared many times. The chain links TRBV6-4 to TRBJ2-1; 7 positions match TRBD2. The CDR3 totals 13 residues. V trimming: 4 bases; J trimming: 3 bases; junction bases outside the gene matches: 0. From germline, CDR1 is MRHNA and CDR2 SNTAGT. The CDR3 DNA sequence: TGTGCCAGCAGTGGGACTAGCTACAATGAGCAGTTCTTC. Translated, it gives CASSGTSYNEQFF.

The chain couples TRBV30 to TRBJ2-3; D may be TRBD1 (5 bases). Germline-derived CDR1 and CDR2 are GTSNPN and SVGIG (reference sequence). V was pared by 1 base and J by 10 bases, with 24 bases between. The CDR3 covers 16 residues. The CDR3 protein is CAWSGIRSRVVGAQYF. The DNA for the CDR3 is TGTGCCTGGAGTGGGATCCGGAGCAGGGTAGTTGGTGCGCAGTATTTT. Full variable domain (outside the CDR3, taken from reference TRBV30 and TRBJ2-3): SQTIHQWPATLVQPVGSPLSLECTVEGTSNPNLYWYRQAAGRGLQLLFYSVGIGQISSEVPQNLSASRPQDRQFILSSKKLLLSDSGFYLCAWSGIRSRVVGAQYFGPGTRLTVL.

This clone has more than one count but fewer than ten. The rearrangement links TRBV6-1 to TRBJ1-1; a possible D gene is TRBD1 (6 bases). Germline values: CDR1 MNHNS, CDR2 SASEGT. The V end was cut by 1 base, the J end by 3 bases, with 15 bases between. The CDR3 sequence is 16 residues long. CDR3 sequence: CASSEVLPGADTEAFF. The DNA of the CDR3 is TGTGCCAGCAGTGAAGTTTTACCAGGGGCGGACACTGAAGCTTTCTTT.

The CDR3 region is CASSLVLAGFRSSYEQYF. CDR3 in DNA: TGTGCCAGCAGCTTAGTCCTAGCGGGATTTCGGAGCTCCTACGAGCAGTACTTC. V gene TRBV11-2 combines with J gene TRBJ2-7; 9 bases align to TRBD2. V dropped 1 base and J dropped 0; count of bases not matched to a gene: 10. The CDR3 has 18 residues. Germline V gene data show CDR1 as SGHAT and CDR2 as FQNNGV.

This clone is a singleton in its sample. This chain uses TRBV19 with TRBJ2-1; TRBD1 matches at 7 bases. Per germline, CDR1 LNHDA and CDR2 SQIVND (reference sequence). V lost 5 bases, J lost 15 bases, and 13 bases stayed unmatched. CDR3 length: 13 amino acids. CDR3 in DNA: TGTGCCAGTAGTGCCGAGGGACAGCCTCCTCGGTTCTTC. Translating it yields CASSAEGQPPRFF.

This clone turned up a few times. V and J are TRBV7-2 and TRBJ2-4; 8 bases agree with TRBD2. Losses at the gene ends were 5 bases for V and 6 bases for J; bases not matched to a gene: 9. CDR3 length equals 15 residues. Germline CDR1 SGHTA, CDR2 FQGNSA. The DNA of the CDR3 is TGTGCCAGCAGCCCAAGCGGGGGTGGGAGAAACATTCAGTACTTC. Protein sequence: CASSPSGGGRNIQYF.

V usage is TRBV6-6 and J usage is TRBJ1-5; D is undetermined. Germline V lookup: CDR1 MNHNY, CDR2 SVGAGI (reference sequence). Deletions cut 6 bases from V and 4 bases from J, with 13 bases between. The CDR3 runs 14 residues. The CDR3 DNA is TGTGCCAGCAGACTGACGGGATTGAATCAGCCCCAGCATTTT. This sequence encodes CASRLTGLNQPQHF.

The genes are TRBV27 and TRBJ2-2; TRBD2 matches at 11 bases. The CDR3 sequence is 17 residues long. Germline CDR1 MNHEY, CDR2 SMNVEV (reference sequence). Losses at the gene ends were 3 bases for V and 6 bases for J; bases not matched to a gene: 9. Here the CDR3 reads CASSFGDKLAGAGELFF. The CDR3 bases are TGTGCCAGCAGTTTCGGGGATAAACTAGCGGGAGCCGGGGAGCTGTTTTTT.